These 3 T cell receptor beta chains share one sample of origin, sequenced in a study of cytomegalovirus exposure and HLA in healthy donors. Data came from immunoSEQ multiplex PCR; TCRdb stores just in-frame clones and leaves some out. The sample has approximately 200,000 clones, about 81% seen once. Material for sequencing was PBMCs. Source of these receptors: a woman in her twenties or thirties in good health and CMV-seronegative.

The rearrangement links TRBV25-1 to TRBJ1-1, with no clear D. Trimming left V 5 bases short and J 6 bases short, with 7 bases between. Per germline, CDR1 MGHDK and CDR2 SYGVNS. CDR3 size: 11 residues. CDR3 coding DNA: TGTGCCAGCAGTCCCGGGGCTGAAGCTTTCTTT. Amino acids: CASSPGAEAFF.

The rearrangement links TRBV30 to TRBJ1-3; D might be TRBD1 (6 bases). Germline V lookup: CDR1 GTSNPN, CDR2 SVGIG (reference sequence). This CDR3 has 16 residues. Trimming removed 2 bases at V and 0 bases at J, with 14 bases between. The CDR3 protein is CAWSMKDRFSGNTIYF. CDR3 nucleotide sequence: TGTGCCTGGAGTATGAAAGACAGGTTCTCTGGAAACACCATATATTTT.

The chain uses TRBV7-9 and TRBJ2-3; a weak D match, TRBD1 (6 bases). V gave up 4 bases and J gave up 6 bases, with 17 bases separating them. The CDR3 length is 15 residues. Germline V lookup: CDR1 SEHNR, CDR2 FQNEAQ (reference sequence). The CDR3 here is CASSSPGHPSDTQYF. Written as DNA, the CDR3 is TGTGCCAGCAGCTCCCCGGGACACCCCTCCGATACGCAGTATTTT.